This TCR beta chain was retrieved from a study of graft-versus-host responses after intestinal transplantation. Looking at the study overall: Anti-thymocyte globulin induction, then tacrolimus and steroids for 3 to 4 years, went to all recipients.

Overall study findings and caveats: GvH clones surfaced in recipient marrow, some emerging earlier in ileum or blood. Among circulating GvH clones, peak levels were associated with early post-transplant declines in HvG clones.

The count of this clone is one. Plates contained around 200,000 CFSE-labeled responder cells and around 200,000 irradiated, violet-dye-labeled stimulator cells. Post-reaction sorting isolated proliferating CFSE-low CD3+CD4+ and CD3+CD8+ responders. V lost 6 bases to trimming and J lost 6 bases; unmatched junction nucleotides: 8. Germline CDR1 and CDR2: MNHEY and SVGAGI. The CDR3 is 14 residues long. This table comes from immunoSEQ multiplex PCR, and its TCRdb copy is limited to in-frame clones, with some not included. The sample shows approximately 13,000 clones, 30% of them seen only once. This sequence was found in a human patient who received an intestinal transplant. The rearrangement uses TRBV6-5 and TRBJ2-1; 7 bases line up with TRBD2. The sample in question was alloreactive CD8+ T cells from a mixed lymphocyte reaction culture, obtained before intestinal transplant. Subset of the sample: CFSE-low proliferating T cells sorted from roughly 6-day pre-transplant mixed lymphocyte reaction (GvH or HvG direction). In DNA form, the CDR3 reads TGTGCCAGCAGAGTTAGCGGGCACCCCAATGAGCAGTTCTTC. Its translation is CASRVSGHPNEQFF.